Sequencing of this TCR beta chain was carried out in a study of cytomegalovirus exposure and HLA in healthy donors. Study-wide results and caveats: Donors were assumed by presence/absence analyses to have roughly uniform sequencing depth. Information on immune exposure was restricted to one variable (CMV serostatus).

Primers for the PCR totalled 60 Vbeta and 13 Jbeta. The data were produced by immunoSEQ multiplex PCR, yet TCRdb's version contains in-frame clones alone and is incomplete. The sample contains around 150,000 clones, approximately 80% of which appear only once. This CDR3 has 15 amino acids. V shed 6 bases and J 3 bases; nucleotides not matched to a gene: 10. CDR1 is KGHSH, CDR2 LQKENI, per germline. Worth noting for this clone: Its antigen remains unidentified.

The sequenced sample was PBMCs. The chain couples TRBV18 to TRBJ2-7, with TRBD2 matching 8 bases. This receptor was obtained from a woman aged 40 to 49 in good health and CMV-seronegative. The CDR3 region is CASSPTGTRDYEQYF. The DNA for the CDR3 is TGTGCCAGCTCCCCGACCGGGACTAGAGACTACGAGCAGTACTTC.